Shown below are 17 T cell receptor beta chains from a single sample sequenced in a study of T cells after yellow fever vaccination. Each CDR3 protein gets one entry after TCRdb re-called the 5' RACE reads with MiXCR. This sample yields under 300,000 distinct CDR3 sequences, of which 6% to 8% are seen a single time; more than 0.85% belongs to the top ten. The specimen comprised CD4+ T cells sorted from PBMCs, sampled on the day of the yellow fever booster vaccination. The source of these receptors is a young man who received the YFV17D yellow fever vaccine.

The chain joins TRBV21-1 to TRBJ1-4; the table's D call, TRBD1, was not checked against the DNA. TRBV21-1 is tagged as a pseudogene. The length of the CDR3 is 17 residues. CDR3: CASSWGQVQILSEKLFF. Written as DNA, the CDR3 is TGTGCCAGCAGCTGGGGACAGGTTCAGATACTGAGCGAAAAACTGTTTTTT.

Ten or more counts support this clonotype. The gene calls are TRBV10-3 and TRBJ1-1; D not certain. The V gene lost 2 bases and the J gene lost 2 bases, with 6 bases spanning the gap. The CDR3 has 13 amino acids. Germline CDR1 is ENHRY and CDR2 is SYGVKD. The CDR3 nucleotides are TGTGCCATCAGTGAGGGACCCAACACTGAAGCTTTCTTT. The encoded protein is CAISEGPNTEAFF.

CDR3 DNA sequence: TGCGCCAGCAGTGAGGGGGCCGCCTACGAGCAGTACTTC. It translates to CASSEGAAYEQYF. V is TRBV5-1 and J is TRBJ2-7; 7 positions match TRBD1. The germline CDR1 and CDR2 sequences are SGHRS and YFSETQ. Trimming cost V 5 bases and J 2 bases; bases outside gene matches: 4. This CDR3 contains 13 residues.

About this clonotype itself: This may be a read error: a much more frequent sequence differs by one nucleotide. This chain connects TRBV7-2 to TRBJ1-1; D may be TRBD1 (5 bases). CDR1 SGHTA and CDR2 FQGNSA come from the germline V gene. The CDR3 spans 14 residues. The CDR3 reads CDSSLGRAGTEAFF. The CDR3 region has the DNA TGTGACAGCAGCTTAGGCAGGGCGGGCACTGAAGCTTTCTTT.

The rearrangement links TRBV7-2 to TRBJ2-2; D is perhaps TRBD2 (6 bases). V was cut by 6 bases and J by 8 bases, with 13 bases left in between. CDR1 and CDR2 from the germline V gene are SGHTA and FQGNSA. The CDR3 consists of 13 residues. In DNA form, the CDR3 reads TGTGCCAGCAGTTTTACGGGAGAGGGGGAGCTGTTTTTT. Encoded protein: CASSFTGEGELFF.

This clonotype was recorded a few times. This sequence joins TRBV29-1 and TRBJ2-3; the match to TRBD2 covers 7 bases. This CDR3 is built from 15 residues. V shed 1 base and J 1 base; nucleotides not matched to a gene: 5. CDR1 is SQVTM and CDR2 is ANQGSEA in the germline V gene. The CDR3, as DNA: TGCAGCGTTGAAGCCCCAAGCGGGGGCACAGATACGCAGTATTTT. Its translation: CSVEAPSGGTDTQYF.

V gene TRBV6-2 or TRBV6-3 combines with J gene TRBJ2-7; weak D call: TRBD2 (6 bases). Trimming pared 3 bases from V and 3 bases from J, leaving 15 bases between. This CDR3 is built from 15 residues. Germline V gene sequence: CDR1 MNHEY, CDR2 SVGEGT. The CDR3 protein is CASSYEVREVYEQYF. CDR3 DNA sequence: TGTGCCAGCAGTTATGAGGTCAGGGAGGTCTACGAGCAGTACTTC.

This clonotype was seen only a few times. The CDR3 DNA reads TGCGCCAGCAGCTTGGAGTCCTCTGGGGCCAACGTCCTGACTTTC. Encoded protein: CASSLESSGANVLTF. This rearrangement joins TRBV5-1 to TRBJ2-6; D is undetermined. The germline gives CDR1 SGHRS, CDR2 YFSETQ. V was trimmed by 0 bases and J by 0 bases, leaving 4 bases between them. This CDR3 has 15 amino acids. Full variable domain (rest looked up from reference TRBV5-1 and TRBJ2-6): KAGVTQTPRYLIKTRGQQVTLSCSPISGHRSVSWYQQTPGQGLQFLFEYFSETQRNKGNFPGRFSGRQFSNSRSEMNVSTLELGDSALYLCASSLESSGANVLTFGAGSRLTVL.

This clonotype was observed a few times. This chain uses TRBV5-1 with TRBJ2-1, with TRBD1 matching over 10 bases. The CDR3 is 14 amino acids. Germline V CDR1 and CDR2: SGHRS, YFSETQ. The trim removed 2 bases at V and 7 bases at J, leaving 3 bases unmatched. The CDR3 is CASSFGTGANEQFF. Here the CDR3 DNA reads TGCGCCAGCAGCTTCGGGACAGGGGCAAATGAGCAGTTCTTC.

This CDR3 is CSASPGAKYGYTF. DNA for the CDR3: TGCAGTGCTAGTCCAGGGGCGAAGTATGGCTACACCTTC. J is TRBJ1-2 and V is TRBV20-1; D possibly corresponds to TRBD1 (6 bases). CDR1 and CDR2 from the germline V gene are DFQATT and SNEGSKA (reference sequence). The CDR3 loop spans 13 amino acids. Trimming stripped 3 bases from V and 5 bases from J, with 13 bases between.

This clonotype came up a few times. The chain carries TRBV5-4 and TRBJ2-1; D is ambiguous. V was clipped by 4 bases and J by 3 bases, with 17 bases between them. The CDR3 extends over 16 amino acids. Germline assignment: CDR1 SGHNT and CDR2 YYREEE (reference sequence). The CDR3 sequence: CASSPEGSRHYNEQFF. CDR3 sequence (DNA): TGTGCCAGCAGCCCTGAAGGATCCCGTCACTACAATGAGCAGTTCTTC.

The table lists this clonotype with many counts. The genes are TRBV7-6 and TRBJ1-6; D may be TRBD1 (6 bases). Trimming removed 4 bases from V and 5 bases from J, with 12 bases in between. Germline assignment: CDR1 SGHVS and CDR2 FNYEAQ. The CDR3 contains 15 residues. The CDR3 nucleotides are TGTGCCAGCAGCTACGAGACAGGCGATAATTCACCCCTCCACTTT. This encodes CASSYETGDNSPLHF.

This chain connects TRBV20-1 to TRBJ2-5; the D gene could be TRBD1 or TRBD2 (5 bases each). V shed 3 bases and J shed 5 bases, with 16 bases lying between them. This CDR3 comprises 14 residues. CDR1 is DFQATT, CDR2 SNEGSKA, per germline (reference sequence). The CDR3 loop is CSASWAGGGETQYF. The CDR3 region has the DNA TGCAGTGCTAGCTGGGCTGGGGGTGGGGAGACCCAGTACTTC.

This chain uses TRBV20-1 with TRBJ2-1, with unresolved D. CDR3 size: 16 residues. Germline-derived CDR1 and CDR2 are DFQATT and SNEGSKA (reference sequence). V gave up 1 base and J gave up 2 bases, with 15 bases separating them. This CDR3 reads CSARVLDKHAYNEQFF. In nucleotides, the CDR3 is TGCAGTGCTAGAGTTCTTGATAAACATGCCTACAATGAGCAGTTCTTC.

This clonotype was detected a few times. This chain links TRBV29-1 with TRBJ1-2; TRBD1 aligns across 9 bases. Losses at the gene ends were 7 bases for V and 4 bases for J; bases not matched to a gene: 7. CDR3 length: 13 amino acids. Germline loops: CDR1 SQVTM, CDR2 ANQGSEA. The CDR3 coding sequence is TGCAGCGCCTCGGACAGGGGAGCCTATGGCTACACCTTC. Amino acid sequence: CSASDRGAYGYTF.

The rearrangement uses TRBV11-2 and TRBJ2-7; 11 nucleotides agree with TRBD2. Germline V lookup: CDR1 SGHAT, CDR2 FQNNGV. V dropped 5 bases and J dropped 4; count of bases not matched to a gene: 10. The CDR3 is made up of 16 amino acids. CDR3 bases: TGTGCCAGCAGCCCCATGTCCACTAGCGGGAGTTACGAGCAGTACTTC. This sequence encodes CASSPMSTSGSYEQYF.

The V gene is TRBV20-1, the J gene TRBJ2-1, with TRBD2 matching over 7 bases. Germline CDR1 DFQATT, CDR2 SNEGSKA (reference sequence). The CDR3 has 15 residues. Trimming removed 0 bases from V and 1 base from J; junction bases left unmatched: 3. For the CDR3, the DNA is TGCAGTGCTAGAGAGACTAGCTTATCCTACAATGAGCAGTTCTTC. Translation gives CSARETSLSYNEQFF.